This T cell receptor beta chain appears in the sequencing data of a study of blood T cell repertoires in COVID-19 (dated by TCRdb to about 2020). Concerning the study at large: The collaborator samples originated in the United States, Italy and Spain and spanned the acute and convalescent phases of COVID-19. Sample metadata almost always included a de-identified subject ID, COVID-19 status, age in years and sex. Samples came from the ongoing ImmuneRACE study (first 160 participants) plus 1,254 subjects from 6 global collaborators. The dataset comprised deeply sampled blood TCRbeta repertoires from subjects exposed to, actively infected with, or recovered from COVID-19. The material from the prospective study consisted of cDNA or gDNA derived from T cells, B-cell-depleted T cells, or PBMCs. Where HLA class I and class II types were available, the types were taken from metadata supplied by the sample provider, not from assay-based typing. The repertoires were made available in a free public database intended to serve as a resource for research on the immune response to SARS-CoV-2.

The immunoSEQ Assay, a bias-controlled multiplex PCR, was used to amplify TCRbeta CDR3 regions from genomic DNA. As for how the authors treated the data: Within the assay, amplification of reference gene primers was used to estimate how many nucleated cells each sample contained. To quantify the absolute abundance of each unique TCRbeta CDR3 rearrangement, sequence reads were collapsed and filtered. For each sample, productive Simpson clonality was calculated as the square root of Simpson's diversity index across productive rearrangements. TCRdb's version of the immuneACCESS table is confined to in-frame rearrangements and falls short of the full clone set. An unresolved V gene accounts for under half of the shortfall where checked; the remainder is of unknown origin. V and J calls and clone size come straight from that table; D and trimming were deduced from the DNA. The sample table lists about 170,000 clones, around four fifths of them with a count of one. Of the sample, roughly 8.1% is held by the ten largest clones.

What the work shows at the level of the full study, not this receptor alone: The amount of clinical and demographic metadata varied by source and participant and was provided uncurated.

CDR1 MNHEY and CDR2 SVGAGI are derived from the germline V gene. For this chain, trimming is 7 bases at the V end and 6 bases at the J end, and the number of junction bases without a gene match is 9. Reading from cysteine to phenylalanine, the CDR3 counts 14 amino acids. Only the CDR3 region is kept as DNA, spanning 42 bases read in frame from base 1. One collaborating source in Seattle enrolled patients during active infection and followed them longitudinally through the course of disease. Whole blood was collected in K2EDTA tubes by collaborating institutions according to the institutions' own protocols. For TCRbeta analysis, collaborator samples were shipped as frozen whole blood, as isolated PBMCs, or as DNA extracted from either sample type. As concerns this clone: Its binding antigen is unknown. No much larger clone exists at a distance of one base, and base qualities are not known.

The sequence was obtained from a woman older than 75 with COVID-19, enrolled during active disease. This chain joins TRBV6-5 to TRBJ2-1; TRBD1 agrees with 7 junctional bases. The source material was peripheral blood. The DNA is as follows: TGTGCCAGCACCGACGGGACAGTCGGCAATGAGCAGTTCTTC. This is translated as CASTDGTVGNEQFF.